These T cell receptor beta chains were read from a single sample in a study of a mutant IDH1 vaccine in newly diagnosed glioma. Which antigens these TCRs recognize remains unknown. Measured with immunoSEQ multiplex PCR; TCRdb has only the in-frame clones, and not every one. The sample lists about 36,000 clones, under 90% occurring once. The input for sequencing was peripheral blood mononuclear cells (PBMCs), taken from a glioma patient whose treatment included an IDH1 peptide vaccine. The receptor source for this set is a woman younger than 45 with glioma. Some clones in this sample may be carry-over from other donors' samples. Each CDR3 is given with its conserved first and last residue. The D gene is left open where the match is weak.

v_call	j_call	cdr3_length	d_call	cdr3_aa
TRBV6-1	TRBJ1-2	14	.	CASSDSGRDYGYTF
TRBV6-5	TRBJ1-2	11	.	CASSFGGGYTF
TRBV5-6	TRBJ2-3	16	TRBD2	CASSLDSGRGTDTQYF
TRBV7-9	TRBJ2-5	16	.	CASSLMQAGYQETQYF
TRBV4-2	TRBJ2-7	15	.	CASSQETDTSYEQYF
TRBV7-9	TRBJ1-1	15	.	CASSPAGRTNTEAFF
TRBV6-1	TRBJ1-1	12	.	CASITSGTEAFF
TRBV10-3	TRBJ1-2	12	TRBD1	CAISPQGEGYTF
TRBV2	TRBJ2-5	15	.	CASINLGRGGETQYF
TRBV14	TRBJ2-7	14	.	CASSLDGWAYEQYF